Listed below are T cell receptor beta chains from one sample, sequenced in a study of blood T cell repertoires in COVID-19. Some clones are missing from TCRdb's copy, which holds only in-frame ones; the method was immunoSEQ multiplex PCR. The table records around 230,000 clones, around 88% of them present only once. The sample consisted of PBMCs or T cells enriched from blood (not recorded which). The receptors were gathered from a woman aged 40 to 50 with acute COVID-19. The CDR3 runs from the conserved cysteine through the conserved F or W. D genes are given only for firm matches. Some rows mark clone size as missing; the rest say once, few, many or name a class of expanded clone.

>TRBV3-1/TRBV3-2|-|TRBJ2-7|-
TGTGCCAGCAGCCTTCTCCCGACAGGCCACTCCTACGAGCAGTACTTC
CASSLLPTGHSYEQYF
>TRBV19|-|TRBJ2-2|-
TGTGCCAGTGCGGGGACCGGGGAGCTGTTTTTT
CASAGTGELFF
>TRBV24-1|-|TRBJ2-1|-
TGTGCCACCCCCAAGCGGGCCGTCCTGAACAATGAGCAGTTCTTC
CATPKRAVLNNEQFF
>TRBV10-2|-|TRBJ1-1|-
TGCGCCAGCAGTGAGAACCGGGGAGTAAAAACTGAAGCTTTCTTT
CASSENRGVKTEAFF
>TRBV18|-|TRBJ1-4|-
TGTGCCAGCTCTCGAGTGGGGCCAGGTGAAAAACTGTTTTTT
CASSRVGPGEKLFF
>TRBV30|-|TRBJ1-3|-
TGTGCCTGGAGGAGGGCAGCTGGAAACACCATATATTTT
CAWRRAAGNTIYF
>TRBV13|-|TRBJ2-6|-
TGTGCCAGCAGCATAGGGTATGGACAACCCTCTGGGGCCAACGTCCTGACTTTC
CASSIGYGQPSGANVLTF
>TRBV5-1|TRBD1|TRBJ1-5|-
TGCGCCAGCAGCCCGACAGGGCCTACCAATCAGCCCCAGCATTTT
CASSPTGPTNQPQHF
>TRBV5-5|-|TRBJ2-4|-
TGTGCCAGCAGCTTCGGGTGGGCCAAAAACATTCAGTACTTC
CASSFGWAKNIQYF
>TRBV4-3|-|TRBJ1-2|few
TGCGCCAGCAGCCAATCCCGGACAGATTATGGCTACACCTTC
CASSQSRTDYGYTF
>TRBV9|TRBD1|TRBJ2-7|-
TGTGCCAGCAGCGGAGGGACAGGGTACGAGCAGTACTTC
CASSGGTGYEQYF
>TRBV11-2|-|TRBJ1-1|-
TGTGCCAGCAGCTTCACGGGGATGGGTGAAGCTTTCTTT
CASSFTGMGEAFF
>TRBV13|-|TRBJ1-4|-
TGTGCCAGCAGCTTAGGACGGAATGAAAAACTGTTTTTT
CASSLGRNEKLFF
>TRBV6-5|-|TRBJ1-5|-
TGTGCCAGCAGGGGGAGCCCCGTAGGACAGCCCCAGCATTTT
CASRGSPVGQPQHF
>TRBV21-1|-|TRBJ2-2|-
TGTGCCAGGGTTGACCGGGACAGGGGGCGGAAGGGGAACACCGGGGAGCTGTTTTTT
CARVDRDRGRKGNTGELFF
>TRBV7-2|-|TRBJ2-3|-
TGTGCCAGCAGCTCGTCCGGGACTAGCACAGATACGCAGTATTTT
CASSSSGTSTDTQYF
>TRBV19|-|TRBJ2-5|once
TGTGCCAGTTGGGCGGGCCTCAATGGAGAGACCCAGTACTTC
CASWAGLNGETQYF
>TRBV4-1|-|TRBJ1-2|-
TGCGCCAGCAGCCAAGACGGGGGTTTTACAGCCCAGGGAGGCTACACCTTC
CASSQDGGFTAQGGYTF
>TRBV4-3|-|TRBJ1-5|once
TGCGCCAGCAGCCAAGATGTACAGGGCGATCAGCCCCAGCATTTT
CASSQDVQGDQPQHF
>TRBV19|-|TRBJ2-1|-
TGTGCCAGTAGTATCAGGGACGGGGGGCTCTACAATGAGCAGTTCTTC
CASSIRDGGLYNEQFF
>TRBV30|-|TRBJ1-1|-
TGTGCCTGGAGCAGACAGAGGAACACTGAAGCTTTCTTT
CAWSRQRNTEAFF
>TRBV7-2|-|TRBJ2-7|-
TGTGCCAGCAGCTTACCGTCGGACAAGGAGCTTAACTTC
CASSLPSDKELNF
>TRBV21-1|-|TRBJ2-1|-
TGTGCCAGCAGCAATCTCCGCTCAAGCGGGAGGTACGACAATGAGCAGTTCTTC
CASSNLRSSGRYDNEQFF
>TRBV4-1|-|TRBJ1-6|-
TGCGCCAGCAGCCAAGAGAGCGGCTATAATTCACCCCTCCACTTT
CASSQESGYNSPLHF
>TRBV28|TRBD2|TRBJ2-3|-
TGTGCCAGCAGCGCCCCCCCTTGGGGACTAGCCACAGATACGCAGTATTTT
CASSAPPWGLATDTQYF
>TRBV5-1|TRBD2|TRBJ2-3|-
TGCGCCAGCAGCTCACTGGGGGGTAGCGGGCACACAGATACGCAGTATTTT
CASSSLGGSGHTDTQYF
>TRBV25-1|TRBD1|TRBJ1-5|-
TGTGCCAGCAGTGACCGCTCCGGGACAGGGGGCAATCAGCCCCAGCATTTT
CASSDRSGTGGNQPQHF
>TRBV30|-|TRBJ1-2|-
TGTGCCTGGAGTGTTACCAGCAGGGCAGGGTATGGCTACACCTTC
CAWSVTSRAGYGYTF
>TRBV5-1|TRBD1|TRBJ1-5|-
TGCGCCAGCAGCCAGGGGGGTTATGGCAATCAGCCCCAGCATTTT
CASSQGGYGNQPQHF
>TRBV5-1|TRBD1|TRBJ2-5|-
TGCGCCAGCAGCTTGGCTGGACAGGGAGAGACCCAGTACTTC
CASSLAGQGETQYF
>TRBV7-8|-|TRBJ2-7|-
TGTGCCAGCAGCTTATTAGGGGCGGACGAGCAGTACTTC
CASSLLGADEQYF
>TRBV19|TRBD1|TRBJ1-5|-
TGTGCCACCTTCGACAGGGGGACTAATCAGCCCCAGCATTTT
CATFDRGTNQPQHF
>TRBV29-1|TRBD2|TRBJ2-2|-
TGCAGCGTCAGGGCGGGGGTGAACACCGGGGAGCTGTTTTTT
CSVRAGVNTGELFF
>TRBV7-9|TRBD1|TRBJ2-7|-
TGTGCCAGCAGCTTTGAGGAGACAGGGAAGTACGAGCAGTACTTC
CASSFEETGKYEQYF
>TRBV7-2|-|TRBJ2-1|once
TGTGCCAGCAGCCTCTACACGGGTAGCAATGAGCAGTTCTTC
CASSLYTGSNEQFF
>TRBV5-4|TRBD2|TRBJ2-7|once
TGTGCCAGCAGCTTTCAGCGGGGGTCCCCCGAGCAGTACTTC
CASSFQRGSPEQYF
>TRBV24-1|TRBD1|TRBJ1-5|-
TGTGCCACCAGTGATGTTACAGGGGCGGATCAGCCCCAGCATTTT
CATSDVTGADQPQHF
>TRBV18|-|TRBJ1-1|-
TGTGCCAGCTCACCGTTGTCCATTCGGGGCACTGAAGCTTTCTTT
CASSPLSIRGTEAFF
>TRBV14|-|TRBJ1-2|-
TGTGCCAGCAGCCTTGTGGTGGAGAATGGCTACACCTTC
CASSLVVENGYTF
>TRBV18|TRBD2|TRBJ2-3|-
TGTGCCAGCTCACCACAGGCCAGCGCGGGGGCAGATACGCAGTATTTT
CASSPQASAGADTQYF
>TRBV25-1|-|TRBJ2-2|-
TGTGCCAGCACCCGAGCAGGGGCGCAAGTCGGGGAGCTGTTTTTT
CASTRAGAQVGELFF
>TRBV13|TRBD1|TRBJ1-2|-
TGTGCCGGTGGGACAGGGGGCTATGGCTACACCTTC
CAGGTGGYGYTF
>TRBV7-2|-|TRBJ1-5|few
TGTGCCAGCAGCTTAGATCGGGGAGGCAATCAGCCCCAGCATTTT
CASSLDRGGNQPQHF
>TRBV7-9|-|TRBJ2-3|-
TGTGCCAGCGAGAGGGCCAACACAGATACGCAGTATTTT
CASERANTDTQYF
>TRBV5-6|-|TRBJ2-7|-
TGTGCCAGCAGCCCCCGGGGGGCCGGTTACGAGCAGTACTTC
CASSPRGAGYEQYF
>TRBV3-1/TRBV3-2|TRBD2|TRBJ2-3|once
TGTGCCAGCAGCCACCTAAGACTAGCGGGGGGGCCAGAAGATACGCAGTATTTT
CASSHLRLAGGPEDTQYF
>TRBV7-9|-|TRBJ2-3|-
TGTGCCAGCGGGCCTGGGACACGCACAGATACGCAGTATTTT
CASGPGTRTDTQYF
>TRBV27|-|TRBJ1-1|-
TGTGCCAGCAGTTTACGGGGGGGGGCTGGTGAAGCTTTCTTT
CASSLRGGAGEAFF
>TRBV5-1|TRBD1|TRBJ1-1|once
TGCGCCAGCAGCACAGGGGTCGATGAAGCTTTCTTT
CASSTGVDEAFF
>TRBV6-1|TRBD1|TRBJ1-2|few
TGTGCCAGCAGTGAATGGTACAGGGGTAACTATGGCTACACCTTC
CASSEWYRGNYGYTF
>TRBV12-3/TRBV12-4|-|TRBJ1-2|-
TGTGCCAGCGATGGAGGCTATGGCTACACCTTC
CASDGGYGYTF